These 10 T cell receptor beta chains originate from one sample sequenced in a study of Ad26.COV2.S vaccination and SARS-CoV-2 variants. Sequencing used immunoSEQ multiplex PCR; TCRdb keeps in-frame clones, though not all of them. The sample holds about 480,000 clones, around 88% seen once. The sample's treatment: approximately 18 received Ad26.COV2.S at low or high dose, single or two shots; several received placebo; per-sample allocation not given. The study sampled participants on day 63 after the first vaccine or placebo injection. Specimen: peripheral blood, collected in a trial of Ad26.COV2.S vaccine versus placebo. The receptor set was obtained from a person between 18 and 60 years old who received the Ad26.COV2.S COVID-19 vaccine or a placebo.

This chain joins TRBV14 and TRBJ2-1; D may be TRBD2 (6 bases). V was trimmed by 8 bases and J by 6 bases, leaving 14 bases between them. Germline CDR1 reads SGHDN; CDR2 reads FVKESK. The CDR3 totals 13 residues. This chain's CDR3 is CASEVVGGNEQFF. Here the CDR3 DNA reads TGTGCCAGCGAAGTGGTGGGGGGCAATGAGCAGTTCTTC.

The rearrangement links TRBV29-1 to TRBJ1-2; perhaps TRBD1 as D (6 bases). Looked up from germline, CDR1 is SQVTM and CDR2 is ANQGSEA. The CDR3 has 13 amino acids. V was shortened by 1 base and J by 5 bases, with 11 bases between the two germline ends. The CDR3 nucleotides read TGCAGCGTTGAAGGCCCTACAGGGTATGGCTACACCTTC. It encodes CSVEGPTGYGYTF.

The chain combines TRBV24-1 with TRBJ1-2; maybe TRBD1 (6 bases). The germline CDR1 and CDR2 sequences are KGHDR and SFDVKD. V lost 6 bases and J lost 6, with 16 bases in between. This CDR3 spans 14 amino acids. The CDR3, as DNA: TGTGCCACCAGTAGAGGTACAGGGATCGATGGCTACACCTTC. Its translation is CATSRGTGIDGYTF.

This chain uses TRBV7-2 with TRBJ2-7, with 7 bases lining up with TRBD1. The V gene end was trimmed by 4 bases and the J gene end by 0 bases; junction bases not matched to a gene: 6. Germline V gene data show CDR1 as SGHTA and CDR2 as FQGNSA. The CDR3 runs 15 residues. CDR3 DNA: TGTGCCAGCAGCTCCCGACAGGGCGTCTCCTACGAGCAGTACTTC. Translating it yields CASSSRQGVSYEQYF.

V and J are TRBV5-1 and TRBJ2-1, with 14 positions matching TRBD2. The CDR3 totals 21 residues. Germline CDR1 reads SGHRS; CDR2 reads YFSETQ. The J segment lost 4 bases and the V segment lost 4 bases, leaving 19 bases of the junction unmatched. CDR3 nucleotides: TGCGCCAGCAGCCTGGATACGGGACTAGCGGGAGTCAAAATCTCATACAATGAGCAGTTCTTC. Its translation is CASSLDTGLAGVKISYNEQFF. Variable domain in full (rest from reference TRBV5-1 and TRBJ2-1): KAGVTQTPRYLIKTRGQQVTLSCSPISGHRSVSWYQQTPGQGLQFLFEYFSETQRNKGNFPGRFSGRQFSNSRSEMNVSTLELGDSALYLCASSLDTGLAGVKISYNEQFFGPGTRLTVL.

The rearrangement joins TRBV4-3 to TRBJ2-6; D call uncertain. CDR1 LGHNA and CDR2 YSLEER come from the germline V gene. The CDR3 consists of 17 residues. V lost 4 bases and J 0 bases, leaving 13 bases between the germline ends. The CDR3 region is CASSPTQQSSGANVLTF. Written as DNA, the CDR3 is TGCGCCAGCAGCCCAACCCAACAGAGCTCTGGGGCCAACGTCCTGACTTTC.

The V call is TRBV3-1 (or the pseudogene TRBV3-2), the J call TRBJ2-1; 9 nucleotides align to TRBD2. CDR3 length: 17 residues. V shed 2 bases and J 8 bases; nucleotides not matched to a gene: 13. Germline CDR1 is LGHDT and CDR2 is YNNKEL (reference sequence). The CDR3 bases are TGTGCCAGCAGCCAAAGTGGGTTGGCGGGAGGGATAGATGAGCAGTTCTTC. Translating it yields CASSQSGLAGGIDEQFF.

The chain couples TRBV7-9 to TRBJ2-1; weak D call: TRBD2 (6 bases). The CDR3 is 14 amino acids. The V gene lost 5 bases and the J gene lost 0 bases, with 8 bases spanning the gap. CDR1 SEHNR and CDR2 FQNEAQ come from the germline V gene (reference sequence). CDR3: CASSPGLSYNEQFF. In nucleotides, the CDR3 is TGTGCCAGCAGCCCGGGACTCTCCTACAATGAGCAGTTCTTC.

The rearrangement uses TRBV4-2 and TRBJ2-1; 15 bases are a match to TRBD2. From germline, CDR1 is LGHNA and CDR2 YNFKEQ. CDR3 size: 16 residues. Trimming at V came to 3 bases and at J to 8 bases, leaving 5 bases not matched to a gene. The CDR3 DNA is TGTGCCAGCAGCCATGGACTAGCGGGAGGGATGGATGAGCAGTTCTTC. Translation gives CASSHGLAGGMDEQFF.

The V call is TRBV19, the J call TRBJ2-7, with 7 bases identical to TRBD2. Germline CDR1 LNHDA, CDR2 SQIVND (reference sequence). The length of the CDR3 is 12 residues. Trimming cost V 5 bases and J 8 bases; bases outside gene matches: 6. CDR3 loop: CASSASGVKQYF. The CDR3 nucleotides are TGTGCCAGTAGTGCCAGCGGGGTGAAGCAGTACTTC.